The 29 T cell receptor beta chains below were found in one sample sequenced in a study of T cell changes during pregnancy in multiple sclerosis (dated by TCRdb to about 2019). Libraries came from the immunoSEQ multiplex PCR assay. What TCRdb holds here is the immuneACCESS table cut down to in-frame rearrangements. Part of the clones is not present; checked against another copy, under half of the missing clones reflect an unresolved V gene, and the others are unexplained. This sample comprises about 61,000 clones, over 90% of them detected only once. Together, the top ten hold roughly 2.6% of the sample. The material was CD8+ T cells from peripheral blood mononuclear cells, obtained in the third trimester of pregnancy. Receptors were obtained from a female donor with multiple sclerosis, enrolled in a pregnancy study.

Here the CDR3 reads CASSAAGTSGSTDTQYF. CDR3 nucleotides: TGCGCCAGCAGTGCCGCCGGGACTAGCGGAAGCACAGATACGCAGTATTTT. The J gene is TRBJ2-3, the V gene TRBV10-2; 11 bases line up with TRBD2. The CDR3 sequence is 17 residues long. Germline V lookup: CDR1 WSHSY, CDR2 SAAADI. Losses at the gene ends were 4 bases for V and 0 bases for J; bases not matched to a gene: 6.

This sequence joins TRBV6-4 and TRBJ1-1, with D hard to call. The CDR3 extends over 13 amino acids. Germline CDR1 reads MRHNA; CDR2 reads SNTAGT. The V and J ends lost 6 bases and 5 bases respectively, with 13 bases between them. The CDR3 DNA reads TGTGCCAGCAGCAGTGTGGCGGGGACTGAAGCTTTCTTT. Translating it yields CASSSVAGTEAFF.

This chain uses TRBV7-6 with TRBJ1-2; D is perhaps TRBD1 (6 bases). V lost 5 bases and J 5 bases, leaving 24 bases between the germline ends. Germline V gene data show CDR1 as SGHVS and CDR2 as FNYEAQ. The CDR3 sequence is 17 residues long. The CDR3 DNA is TGTGCCAGCAGCGGAACCCCAGGACAGACGGCTAGTTATGGCTACACCTTC. Encoded protein: CASSGTPGQTASYGYTF.

The rearrangement joins TRBV27 to TRBJ2-2; a possible D gene is TRBD2 (5 bases). Deletions cut 2 bases from V and 1 base from J, with 8 bases between. Germline V lookup: CDR1 MNHEY, CDR2 SMNVEV (reference sequence). The CDR3 is 15 residues long. The CDR3 DNA reads TGTGCCAGCAGTTTAACGGGATTGAACACCGGGGAGCTGTTTTTT. This codes for CASSLTGLNTGELFF.

V is TRBV5-6 and J is TRBJ1-3; D is uncertain. The V gene lost 2 bases and the J gene lost 1 base, with 7 bases spanning the gap. CDR3 length: 14 amino acids. Germline values: CDR1 SGHDT, CDR2 YYEEEE. The CDR3 bases are TGTGCCAGCAGCTTAGCCTCTTCTGGAAACACCATATATTTT. Residues: CASSLASSGNTIYF.

This chain links TRBV11-1 with TRBJ1-1, with a weak D call TRBD1 (5 bases). Germline-derived CDR1 and CDR2 are SGHAT and FQDESV (reference sequence). CDR3 length: 17 amino acids. V lost 5 bases, J lost 1 base, and 20 bases lay in between. The CDR3 loop is CASSPHFGGGSNTEAFF. The CDR3 bases are TGTGCCAGCAGCCCCCACTTTGGGGGGGGTTCGAACACTGAAGCTTTCTTT. The full variable domain, rest sourced from reference TRBV11-1 and TRBJ1-1, is EAEVAQSPRYKITEKSQAVAFWCDPISGHATLYWYRQILGQGPELLVQFQDESVVDDSQLPKDRFSAERLKGVDSTLKIQPAELGDSAMYLCASSPHFGGGSNTEAFFGQGTRLTVV.

The gene calls are TRBV6-5 and TRBJ2-6; no clear D. Deletions cut 5 bases from V and 0 bases from J, with 8 bases between. CDR1 is MNHEY and CDR2 is SVGAGI in the germline V gene. The CDR3 runs to 15 residues. The CDR3 is CASSTTGSGANVLTF. CDR3 coding DNA: TGTGCCAGCAGTACGACTGGCTCTGGGGCCAACGTCCTGACTTTC.

The chain joins TRBV7-6 to TRBJ2-1; TRBD2 aligns across 9 bases. The CDR3 is 16 residues long. CDR1 and CDR2 from the germline V gene are SGHVS and FNYEAQ. The V segment lost 5 bases and the J segment 3 bases; nucleotides outside the gene matches: 8. CDR3 sequence reads: CASSPEASGIYNEQFF. In nucleotides, the CDR3 is TGTGCCAGCAGCCCCGAGGCTAGCGGGATCTACAATGAGCAGTTCTTC.

The rearrangement uses TRBV18 and TRBJ2-5; TRBD1 matches 9 bases. Germline CDR1 KGHSH, CDR2 LQKENI. This CDR3 contains 17 residues. With 3 bases clipped from V and 1 base from J, the junction kept 9 bases outside the gene matches. The CDR3 DNA reads TGTGCCAGCTCACCGGCCGCTGTGGACAGGGGCCAAGAGACCCAGTACTTC. Translating gives CASSPAAVDRGQETQYF. Complete variable domain (other parts from reference TRBV18 and TRBJ2-5): NAGVMQNPRHLVRRRGQEARLRCSPMKGHSHVYWYRQLPEEGLKFMVYLQKENIIDESGMPKERFSAEFPKEGPSILRIQQVVRGDSAAYFCASSPAAVDRGQETQYFGPGTRLLVL.

J is TRBJ1-1 and V is TRBV28; D might be TRBD1 (6 bases). The V gene lost 5 bases and the J gene lost 8 bases, with 15 bases spanning the gap. Looked up from germline, CDR1 is MDHEN and CDR2 is SYDVKM. This CDR3 comprises 13 residues. The CDR3 is CASSLTGFREAFF. The CDR3 DNA reads as TGTGCCAGCAGTCTCACAGGGTTTAGGGAAGCTTTCTTT. Drawing the rest from reference TRBV28 and TRBJ1-1, the complete variable domain is DVKVTQSSRYLVKRTGEKVFLECVQDMDHENMFWYRQDPGLGLRLIYFSYDVKMKEKGDIPEGYSVSREKKERFSLILESASTNQTSMYLCASSLTGFREAFFGQGTRLTVV.

The genes are TRBV7-9 and TRBJ2-5; perhaps TRBD2 as D (6 bases). Trimming shortened V by 6 bases and J by 5 bases, and 19 bases separated the two germline ends. The CDR3 runs 15 residues. Per the germline V gene, CDR1 is SEHNR and CDR2 is FQNEAQ (reference sequence). Written as DNA, the CDR3 is TGTGCCAGCAGTTTCAGCGGGTCCCCCGCGGAGACCCAGTACTTC. Its protein is CASSFSGSPAETQYF. Full variable domain (missing parts from reference TRBV7-9 and TRBJ2-5): DTGVSQNPRHKITKRGQNVTFRCDPISEHNRLYWYRQTLGQGPEFLTYFQNEAQLEKSRLLSDRFSAERPKGSFSTLEIQRTEQGDSAMYLCASSFSGSPAETQYFGPGTRLLVL.

The V gene is TRBV19, the J gene TRBJ1-2; 9 bases fit TRBD1. CDR3 length: 13 residues. Germline V gene lookup returns CDR1 LNHDA and CDR2 SQIVND (reference sequence). With 5 bases clipped from V and 6 bases from J, the junction kept 4 bases outside the gene matches. CDR3 DNA: TGTGCCAGTAGTCCCGGGACAGGGAATGGCTACACCTTC. Translation gives CASSPGTGNGYTF.

CDR3 sequence (DNA): TGTGCCAGCAGCGTCGAGGGCTTGAATGAGCAGTTCTTC. This encodes CASSVEGLNEQFF. This chain connects TRBV9 to TRBJ2-1; perhaps TRBD2 as D (5 bases). The CDR3 spans 13 residues. Trimming took 2 bases from V and 7 from J, leaving 10 bases between them. Germline V gives CDR1 SGDLS, CDR2 YYNGEE. Full variable domain (remainder filled in from reference TRBV9 and TRBJ2-1): DSGVTQTPKHLITATGQRVTLRCSPRSGDLSVYWYQQSLDQGLQFLIQYYNGEERAKGNILERFSAQQFPDLHSELNLSSLELGDSALYFCASSVEGLNEQFFGPGTRLTVL.

This chain connects TRBV4-1 to TRBJ1-5, with D unresolved. The ends were cut back, 1 base at V and 7 bases at J, with 8 bases in the middle. Germline lookup yields CDR1 MGHRA and CDR2 YSYEKL. The CDR3 totals 13 residues. This CDR3 is CASSQVAGQPQHF. The CDR3, as DNA: TGCGCCAGCAGCCAAGTCGCGGGACAGCCCCAGCATTTT.

The rearrangement joins TRBV21-1 to TRBJ2-1; no DNA check was done on the table's D call, TRBD2. TRBV21-1 corresponds to a pseudogene. This CDR3 is 15 amino acids long. CDR3 region: CASSNSAAGGNEQFF. CDR3 bases: TGTGCCAGCAGCAACTCGGCAGCGGGGGGCAATGAGCAGTTCTTC.

CDR3 protein: CAWSVIAGGPNEQFF. Written as DNA, the CDR3 is TGTGCCTGGAGCGTTATAGCGGGAGGCCCAAATGAGCAGTTCTTC. This chain links TRBV30 with TRBJ2-1; 10 nucleotides line up with TRBD2. The J segment lost 7 bases and the V segment lost 3 bases, leaving 9 bases of the junction unmatched. The CDR3 runs to 15 residues. Germline CDR1 GTSNPN, CDR2 SVGIG (reference sequence).

The chain recombines TRBV7-9 with TRBJ2-3; TRBD2 matches 7 bases. Germline V CDR1 and CDR2: SEHNR, FQNEAQ (reference sequence). V was clipped by 1 base and J by 0 bases; unmatched bases: 4. The CDR3 is 16 amino acids. The DNA of the CDR3 is TGTGCCAGCAGCTTAGACCCTAGCGGTAGCACAGATACGCAGTATTTT. It encodes CASSLDPSGSTDTQYF.

In its sample, this clone was seen once. This sequence joins TRBV7-9 and TRBJ2-3, with 9 nucleotides matching TRBD2. Germline CDR1 and CDR2: SEHNR and FQNEAQ (reference sequence). V shed 1 base and J 5 bases; nucleotides not matched to a gene: 4. This CDR3 spans 15 amino acids. CDR3 region: CASSLGASGIDTQYF. The CDR3 DNA reads as TGTGCCAGCAGCTTAGGCGCTAGCGGGATAGATACGCAGTATTTT.

V gene TRBV19 combines with J gene TRBJ2-1, with 11 bases that match TRBD2. V lost 4 bases, J lost 5 bases, and 16 bases stayed unmatched. The CDR3 contains 19 residues. Germline V gene data show CDR1 as LNHDA and CDR2 as SQIVND (reference sequence). The CDR3 spells CASSTPGTSGETTDNEQFF. The CDR3 DNA sequence: TGTGCCAGTAGTACGCCCGGGACTAGCGGAGAGACCACGGACAATGAGCAGTTCTTC. Filled out from reference TRBV19 and TRBJ2-1, the complete variable domain reads DGGITQSPKYLFRKEGQNVTLSCEQNLNHDAMYWYRQDPGQGLRLIYYSQIVNDFQKGDIAEGYSVSREKKESFPLTVTSAQKNPTAFYLCASSTPGTSGETTDNEQFFGPGTRLTVL.

The chain is built from TRBV9 and TRBJ2-7, with a possible D match to TRBD2 (5 bases). Germline CDR1 and CDR2: SGDLS and YYNGEE. This CDR3 spans 14 amino acids. The V end was cut by 4 bases, the J end by 1 base, with 12 bases between. Here the CDR3 DNA reads TGTGCCAGCAGCCCACAGACGGGGTCCTACGAGCAGTACTTC. Its translation is CASSPQTGSYEQYF.

The chain carries TRBV9 and TRBJ1-1; unclear D gene. CDR1 and CDR2 from the germline V gene are SGDLS and YYNGEE. The germline V and J ends were trimmed by 0 bases and 1 base, with 7 bases remaining between them. The CDR3 length is 14 residues. As DNA, the CDR3 is TGTGCCAGCAGCGTAGCTGCTAGGAACACTGAAGCTTTCTTT. This sequence encodes CASSVAARNTEAFF. Full variable domain (outside the CDR3, taken from reference TRBV9 and TRBJ1-1): DSGVTQTPKHLITATGQRVTLRCSPRSGDLSVYWYQQSLDQGLQFLIQYYNGEERAKGNILERFSAQQFPDLHSELNLSSLELGDSALYFCASSVAARNTEAFFGQGTRLTVV.

The chain links TRBV7-9 to TRBJ2-2; tentative D call: TRBD2 (5 bases). CDR3 length: 16 residues. Trimming left V 5 bases short and J 5 bases short, with 18 bases between. Germline values: CDR1 SEHNR, CDR2 FQNEAQ (reference sequence). The CDR3 is CASSGMVGVETGELFF. CDR3 coding DNA: TGTGCCAGCAGCGGCATGGTGGGAGTAGAGACCGGGGAGCTGTTTTTT.

This clone was counted only a few times. At one of its ends the junction is not consistent with the germline gene, which may arise from a read error. The genes are TRBV6-4 and TRBJ2-1, with D possibly TRBD2 on 6 matching bases. CDR1 and CDR2 (germline): MRHNA, SNTAGT. This CDR3 has 13 amino acids. CDR3 region: CASRRDSNNEQFF. Written as DNA, the CDR3 is TGTGCCAGCAGGCGGGACTCCAACAATGAGCAGTTCTTC.

CDR3 nucleotides: TGTGCCAGCAGCCAAGACAAGGGGACTCGAACCAATGAGCAGTTCTTC. Translated: CASSQDKGTRTNEQFF. The chain carries TRBV14 and TRBJ2-1; the D gene is possibly TRBD2 (6 bases). Germline CDR1 and CDR2: SGHDN and FVKESK. The CDR3 runs 16 residues. The germline V and J ends were trimmed by 0 bases and 6 bases, with 15 bases remaining between them.

V gene TRBV7-9 combines with J gene TRBJ1-1, with D maybe TRBD1 (6 bases). CDR3 length: 14 amino acids. Between the trimmed V and J ends, which lost 5 bases and 1 base, there was a span of 11 bases. Germline V lookup: CDR1 SEHNR, CDR2 FQNEAQ (reference sequence). The CDR3 here is CASSEQGANTEAFF. In DNA, the CDR3 is TGTGCCAGCAGCGAACAGGGAGCGAACACTGAAGCTTTCTTT.

The DNA for the CDR3 is TGTGCCAGCAGCGTAAGCGGGATGAATGGGGACGAGCAGTACTTC. The encoded protein is CASSVSGMNGDEQYF. The chain employs TRBV9 and TRBJ2-7, with TRBD2 identical over 7 bases. Germline CDR1 SGDLS, CDR2 YYNGEE. The CDR3 is made up of 15 amino acids. J was trimmed by 5 bases and V by 1 base; bases with no gene match: 9.

The chain couples TRBV2 to TRBJ2-7; a possible D gene is TRBD2 (6 bases). V lost 2 bases to trimming and J lost 3 bases, with 11 bases between them. The CDR3 loop spans 14 amino acids. From germline, CDR1 is SNHLY and CDR2 FYNNEI. The CDR3, as DNA: TGTGCCAGCAGTGAAACGGGGGTCCTCTACGAGCAGTACTTC. Translating it yields CASSETGVLYEQYF. The whole variable domain, filled in from reference TRBV2 and TRBJ2-7, reads EPEVTQTPSHQVTQMGQEVILRCVPISNHLYFYWYRQILGQKVEFLVSFYNNEISEKSEIFDDQFSVERPDGSNFTLKIRSTKLEDSAMYFCASSETGVLYEQYFGPGTRLTVT.

The rearrangement joins TRBV27 to TRBJ2-1; a weak D match, TRBD1 (7 bases). This CDR3 spans 15 amino acids. CDR1 and CDR2 (germline): MNHEY, SMNVEV (reference sequence). The germline V and J ends were trimmed by 5 bases and 0 bases, with 11 bases remaining between them. The CDR3 is CASSGGTASYNEQFF. In nucleotides, the CDR3 is TGTGCCAGCAGTGGCGGGACAGCCTCCTACAATGAGCAGTTCTTC.

This clone was detected only once. V and J are TRBV28 and TRBJ2-7; D is possibly TRBD2 (6 bases). CDR3 length: 15 residues. The V and J ends lost 6 bases and 2 bases respectively, with 17 bases between them. Per germline, CDR1 MDHEN and CDR2 SYDVKM. Here the CDR3 reads CASSPRLASTYEQYF. CDR3 bases: TGTGCCAGCAGCCCCCGGCTAGCGTCCACCTACGAGCAGTACTTC.